A single sample gave rise to the 32 T cell receptor beta chains below, sequenced in a study of monozygotic twins with inflammatory bowel disease. Reanalyzing the 5' RACE reads, TCRdb keeps one entry per CDR3 protein, without DNA. This sample's table has 200,000 to 250,000 distinct CDR3 sequences. The sequenced sample consisted of blood. These receptors all come from a human donor with ulcerative colitis or Crohn's disease, or a healthy co-twin of an affected twin (not recorded which).

CDR3 amino acids: CAIRSDSQETQYF. The chain is built from TRBV10-3 and TRBJ2-5; no DNA is available, so the TRBD1 call from TCRdb remains unchecked. The germline gives CDR1 ENHRY, CDR2 SYGVKD. This CDR3 region has 13 residues.

The V and J genes are TRBV20-1 and TRBJ2-6; TCRdb's D gene call, TRBD1, goes unchecked for lack of DNA. Germline V lookup: CDR1 DFQATT, CDR2 SNEGSKA (reference sequence). CDR3 length equals 13 residues. CDR3 region: CSARGGGANVLTF.

The chain recombines TRBV28 with TRBJ1-5. The CDR3 loop spans 15 amino acids. Germline lookup yields CDR1 MDHEN and CDR2 SYDVKM. CDR3 region: CASSPRDSGWQPQHF.

The gene calls are TRBV10-3 and TRBJ2-5; the D call of TRBD2 rests on TCRdb alone, since no DNA is present to check it. The CDR3 spans 13 residues. CDR1 is ENHRY, CDR2 SYGVKD, per germline. CDR3 residues: CAIRLAGEETQYF.

The gene calls are TRBV7-2 and TRBJ2-3; absent DNA, TCRdb's TRBD1 call cannot be checked. This CDR3 has 13 amino acids. Germline assignment: CDR1 SGHTA and CDR2 FQGNSA. The chain's CDR3 is CASSLAGGITQYF.

V is TRBV2 and J is TRBJ2-7; TCRdb lists TRBD2, though no DNA is available to test this call. Per germline, CDR1 SNHLY and CDR2 FYNNEI. This CDR3 spans 12 amino acids. The CDR3 loop reads CASKEGTREQYF.

The chain links TRBV12-3 or TRBV12-4 to TRBJ1-6; TCRdb proposes TRBD1, but this gene call is untestable without DNA. CDR3 size: 14 residues. This CDR3 is CASSLRGRNSPLHF.

V and J are TRBV7-2 and TRBJ1-5. Germline V gene lookup returns CDR1 SGHTA and CDR2 FQGNSA. The CDR3 consists of 13 residues. The chain's CDR3 is CASSLVSNQPQHF.

The genes are TRBV18 and TRBJ2-3; the D call of TRBD2 rests on TCRdb alone, since no DNA is present to check it. Per germline, CDR1 KGHSH and CDR2 LQKENI. The CDR3 sequence is 16 residues long. Here the CDR3 reads CASSLTSGRFEDTQYF.

The chain employs TRBV5-1 and TRBJ2-7; TCRdb outputs TRBD2, but without DNA this stays unchecked. This CDR3 has 15 residues. Germline V gene lookup returns CDR1 SGHRS and CDR2 YFSETQ. CDR3 in amino acids: CASSLTSGESYEQYF.

The J gene is TRBJ2-7, the V gene TRBV29-1; TCRdb designates TRBD1, a call that cannot be tested without DNA. This CDR3 spans 13 amino acids. Per germline, CDR1 SQVTM and CDR2 ANQGSEA. The CDR3: CSASGGIGYEQYF.

The chain employs TRBV3-1 and TRBJ1-6. The germline CDR1 and CDR2 sequences are LGHDT and YNNKEL (reference sequence). The CDR3 covers 14 residues. The chain's CDR3 is CASSQAVPNSPLHF.

This sequence joins TRBV3-1 and TRBJ2-6; TCRdb's D gene call, TRBD1, goes unchecked for lack of DNA. The V gene's germline CDR1 is LGHDT and CDR2 YNNKEL (reference sequence). The CDR3 has 15 amino acids. This chain's CDR3 is CAVGLSSRGANVLTF.

The J gene is TRBJ1-6, the V gene TRBV27; TCRdb's D call, TRBD1, is unchecked because there is no DNA. From germline, CDR1 is MNHEY and CDR2 SMNVEV (reference sequence). The CDR3 has 13 residues. The CDR3 sequence: CASSSRDRSPLHF.

The chain couples TRBV5-1 to TRBJ1-5; with no DNA, the TCRdb D assignment of TRBD1 cannot be verified. Germline V gene lookup returns CDR1 SGHRS and CDR2 YFSETQ. This CDR3 contains 12 residues. CDR3: CAPRTGNQPQHF. Full variable domain (outside the CDR3, taken from reference TRBV5-1 and TRBJ1-5): KAGVTQTPRYLIKTRGQQVTLSCSPISGHRSVSWYQQTPGQGLQFLFEYFSETQRNKGNFPGRFSGRQFSNSRSEMNVSTLELGDSALYLCAPRTGNQPQHFGDGTRLSIL.

The chain employs TRBV7-9 and TRBJ1-3; TCRdb gives TRBD1 as the D gene, but with no DNA this cannot be confirmed. The CDR3 length is 16 residues. CDR1 and CDR2 from the germline V gene are SEHNR and FQNEAQ (reference sequence). The CDR3 protein is CASSLAGTGVGNTIYF.

The chain couples TRBV11-2 to TRBJ1-3. The germline V gene has CDR1 SGHAT and CDR2 FQNNGV. The CDR3 consists of 16 residues. The CDR3 reads CASSSLARDSRNTIYF.

The chain combines TRBV10-3 with TRBJ1-1. The CDR3 spans 14 residues. The V gene's germline CDR1 is ENHRY and CDR2 SYGVKD. The CDR3 is CAISLDPSNTEAFF.

This rearrangement joins TRBV28 to TRBJ2-5; with no DNA, the TCRdb D assignment of TRBD2 cannot be verified. The germline V gene has CDR1 MDHEN and CDR2 SYDVKM. The CDR3 is made up of 14 amino acids. CDR3 amino acids: CASSLGGLGETQYF.

The chain recombines TRBV29-1 with TRBJ1-2; lacking DNA, the TRBD1 call made by TCRdb goes unchecked. The germline V gene has CDR1 SQVTM and CDR2 ANQGSEA. This CDR3 spans 12 amino acids. The CDR3 spells CSVKQGGVGYTF. Full variable domain (missing parts from reference TRBV29-1 and TRBJ1-2): SAVISQKPSRDICQRGTSLTIQCQVDSQVTMMFWYRQQPGQSLTLIATANQGSEATYESGFVIDKFPISRPNLTFSTLTVSNMSPEDSSIYLCSVKQGGVGYTFGSGTRLTVV.

V gene TRBV6-6 combines with J gene TRBJ2-2; lacking DNA, the TRBD1 call made by TCRdb goes unchecked. Germline V gives CDR1 MNHNY, CDR2 SVGAGI (reference sequence). The CDR3 runs 14 residues. The CDR3 here is CASSPRVNTGELFF.

The chain employs TRBV4-1 and TRBJ1-1; TCRdb names TRBD1, which stays unverified in the absence of DNA. Germline V gene data show CDR1 as MGHRA and CDR2 as YSYEKL. The CDR3 loop spans 15 amino acids. CDR3 in amino acids: CASSRLGVENTEAFF.

Here the CDR3 reads CASSHRGQGAVSDTQYF. The chain recombines TRBV7-2 with TRBJ2-3; TCRdb's assignment of TRBD1 cannot be checked, as there is no DNA. CDR1 is SGHTA, CDR2 FQGNSA, per germline. The CDR3 runs to 17 residues.

This rearrangement joins TRBV12-3 or TRBV12-4 to TRBJ1-1. CDR3 length equals 14 residues. The CDR3 is CASTTIGLIAEAFF.

This rearrangement joins TRBV12-3 or TRBV12-4 to TRBJ2-1; the TCRdb call, TRBD2, lacks DNA for checking. The CDR3 has 15 residues. CDR3 amino acids: CASSFGSGGANEQFF.

CDR3 sequence reads: CASSLGGALNEQFF. The V and J genes are TRBV19 and TRBJ2-1; without DNA, the TCRdb call of TRBD2 cannot be checked. The CDR3 has 14 residues. CDR1 is LNHDA and CDR2 is SQIVND in the germline V gene (reference sequence).

The rearrangement uses TRBV2 and TRBJ1-1. Germline CDR1 reads SNHLY; CDR2 reads FYNNEI. The CDR3 covers 14 residues. The CDR3 spells CASSEWGPNTEAFF. Full variable domain (outside the CDR3, taken from reference TRBV2 and TRBJ1-1): EPEVTQTPSHQVTQMGQEVILRCVPISNHLYFYWYRQILGQKVEFLVSFYNNEISEKSEIFDDQFSVERPDGSNFTLKIRSTKLEDSAMYFCASSEWGPNTEAFFGQGTRLTVV.

CDR3 loop: CSVEDQVGTGPAEQFF. V usage is TRBV29-1 and J usage is TRBJ2-1; TCRdb lists TRBD1, though no DNA is available to test this call. The CDR3 has 16 residues. Germline lookup yields CDR1 SQVTM and CDR2 ANQGSEA.

The chain employs TRBV5-4 and TRBJ1-6; TCRdb returns TRBD1, unconfirmable since there is no DNA. Germline assignment: CDR1 SGHNT and CDR2 YYREEE (reference sequence). This CDR3 spans 12 amino acids. CDR3: CASSSAGEDLHF.

J is TRBJ2-1 and V is TRBV20-1; as DNA is missing, the TRBD2 call by TCRdb cannot be tested. Looked up from germline, CDR1 is DFQATT and CDR2 is SNEGSKA (reference sequence). CDR3 length equals 13 residues. CDR3 region: CSLLVAGFPGQFF.

The chain couples TRBV7-2 to TRBJ2-1. This CDR3 has 11 amino acids. Germline V gene sequence: CDR1 SGHTA, CDR2 FQGNSA. CDR3: CASSFWDEQFF.

V usage is TRBV10-3 and J usage is TRBJ2-1; TCRdb calls TRBD1, which cannot be checked without DNA. Germline CDR1 is ENHRY and CDR2 is SYGVKD. The CDR3 contains 15 residues. CDR3 region: CAISERGTGDNEQFF.